These T cell receptor beta chains were read from a single sample in a study of blood T cell repertoires in COVID-19. TCRdb's table, derived via immunoSEQ multiplex PCR, lists solely in-frame clones and lacks some. The table records 100,000 to 140,000 clones, around four fifths of them present only once. Sequencing used peripheral blood. Receptors were obtained from a man in his 70s with acute or convalescent COVID-19. The CDR3 runs from the conserved cysteine through the conserved F or W. Fields, in order: D gene, J gene, V gene, clone size, CDR3 DNA, CDR3 protein. The D gene is left open where the match is weak. Clone size appears in some rows only: once, few, many, or a class for an expanded clone.

D: TRBD1
J: TRBJ2-3
V: TRBV7-2
size: .
DNA: TGTGCCAGCAGCGGGACAGGTCCCGATACGCAGTATTTT
CDR3: CASSGTGPDTQYF

D: TRBD2
J: TRBJ2-3
V: TRBV7-9
size: .
DNA: TGTGCCAGCAGCTCTGGAACCGGGACTAGGGCAGATACGCAGTATTTT
CDR3: CASSSGTGTRADTQYF

D: TRBD1
J: TRBJ1-2
V: TRBV13
size: .
DNA: TGTGCCAGCAGCTTAGACAGGGGTGACTATGGCTACACCTTC
CDR3: CASSLDRGDYGYTF

D: .
J: TRBJ1-4
V: TRBV15
size: .
DNA: TGTGCCACCAGCAGAGAACAGGGAAACGCTGAAAAACTGTTTTTT
CDR3: CATSREQGNAEKLFF

D: .
J: TRBJ1-2
V: TRBV3-1/TRBV3-2
size: .
DNA: TGTGCCAGCAGCCCCTCAAGAGGATATGGCTACACCTTC
CDR3: CASSPSRGYGYTF

D: TRBD2
J: TRBJ2-3
V: TRBV5-1
size: .
DNA: TGCGCCAGCAGCGTGAGCGGGGGGGGCGCAGATACGCAGTATTTT
CDR3: CASSVSGGGADTQYF

D: .
J: TRBJ1-3
V: TRBV21-1
size: once
DNA: TGTGCCAGCAGCAAAGATGGCAGGCACTCTGGAAACACCATATATTTT
CDR3: CASSKDGRHSGNTIYF

D: TRBD1
J: TRBJ1-2
V: TRBV10-3
size: .
DNA: TGTGCCATCAGTGAGATACAGGGGAACTATGGCTACACCTTC
CDR3: CAISEIQGNYGYTF

D: .
J: TRBJ1-1
V: TRBV19
size: .
DNA: TGTGCCAGTAGTAGACAAATGAACACTGAAGCTTTCTTT
CDR3: CASSRQMNTEAFF

D: .
J: TRBJ1-6
V: TRBV12-5
size: .
DNA: TGTGCTAGTGGTTTGGTACCAGGGAATTCACCCCTCCACTTT
CDR3: CASGLVPGNSPLHF

D: .
J: TRBJ2-7
V: TRBV7-9
size: few
DNA: TGTGCCAGCAGCTTATTACAGAAACCCTACGAGCAGTACTTC
CDR3: CASSLLQKPYEQYF

D: TRBD1
J: TRBJ2-2
V: TRBV11-1
size: .
DNA: TGTGCCAGCAGCTTTAAGACAGGGGGGCCCGGGGAGCTGTTTTTT
CDR3: CASSFKTGGPGELFF

D: .
J: TRBJ2-1
V: TRBV12-5
size: few
DNA: TGTGCTAGTGACTCGAGGGTAGGTGAGCAGTTCTTC
CDR3: CASDSRVGEQFF

D: TRBD1
J: TRBJ1-1
V: TRBV11-2
size: .
DNA: TGTGCCAGCAGCCTAAACAGGGGGAACACTGAAGCTTTCTTT
CDR3: CASSLNRGNTEAFF

D: .
J: TRBJ1-3
V: TRBV5-1
size: .
DNA: TGCGCCAGCAGCTTCAGATCTGGAAACACCATATATTTT
CDR3: CASSFRSGNTIYF

D: TRBD2
J: TRBJ2-4
V: TRBV5-8
size: .
DNA: TGTGCCAGCAGCTTAGGGGCGGGGGAGGCCAAAAACATTCAGTACTTC
CDR3: CASSLGAGEAKNIQYF

D: TRBD1
J: TRBJ2-6
V: TRBV7-3
size: .
DNA: TGTGCCAGCCGCGGACAGGGTATGAATGGGGCCAACGTCCTGACTTTC
CDR3: CASRGQGMNGANVLTF

D: .
J: TRBJ1-2
V: TRBV13
size: .
DNA: TGTGCCAGCAGCTTAGCCCAAATGCGGACAGCTTATGGCTACACCTTC
CDR3: CASSLAQMRTAYGYTF

D: TRBD1
J: TRBJ1-4
V: TRBV3-1/TRBV3-2
size: .
DNA: TGTGCCAGCAGCCCGACAGGGGACGGACGTAATGAAAAACTGTTTTTT
CDR3: CASSPTGDGRNEKLFF

D: TRBD2
J: TRBJ2-7
V: TRBV5-4
size: .
DNA: TGTGCCAGCAGCTTGGAAAGCGGGGGGACTGTGGGCTACGAGCAGTACTTC
CDR3: CASSLESGGTVGYEQYF

D: .
J: TRBJ1-2
V: TRBV19
size: .
DNA: TGTGCCAGTAGTAATCCGGGTAACTATGGCTACACCTTC
CDR3: CASSNPGNYGYTF

D: TRBD1
J: TRBJ1-1
V: TRBV19
size: .
DNA: TGTGCCACCAGGGAACAGGGGACTGAAGCTTTCTTT
CDR3: CATREQGTEAFF

D: TRBD2
J: TRBJ2-1
V: TRBV7-2
size: .
DNA: TGTGCCAGCAGCTTTCCGGCCGATCTAGCGGGGCAAAAGAATGAGCAGTTCTTC
CDR3: CASSFPADLAGQKNEQFF

D: .
J: TRBJ1-2
V: TRBV25-1
size: .
DNA: TGTGCCAGCAGTGACTTGACAGTTAACTATGGCTACACCTTC
CDR3: CASSDLTVNYGYTF

D: .
J: TRBJ1-1
V: TRBV12-5
size: .
DNA: TGTGCTAGTGGTTTGGACGGGACTAGTGAAGCTTTCTTT
CDR3: CASGLDGTSEAFF

D: .
J: TRBJ2-7
V: TRBV10-3
size: .
DNA: TGTGCCATCAGTGAGTTAGACACGCCCTACGAGCAGTACTTC
CDR3: CAISELDTPYEQYF

D: .
J: TRBJ1-3
V: TRBV6-6
size: once
DNA: TGTGCCAGCAGTTCTACAGGTGGAAACACCATATATTTT
CDR3: CASSSTGGNTIYF

D: .
J: TRBJ1-1
V: TRBV12-3/TRBV12-4
size: few
DNA: TGTGCCAGCAGTTTAGAAGGGGGCACTGAAGCTTTCTTT
CDR3: CASSLEGGTEAFF

D: .
J: TRBJ1-3
V: TRBV29-1
size: .
DNA: TGCAGCGCCAAAGCGGGACTGAGCTCTGGAAACACCATATATTTT
CDR3: CSAKAGLSSGNTIYF

D: TRBD1
J: TRBJ2-7
V: TRBV7-8
size: few
DNA: TGTGCCAGCAGACGTCCGGGACAGGGGGCTGGAGAGCAGTACTTC
CDR3: CASRRPGQGAGEQYF

D: TRBD1
J: TRBJ2-5
V: TRBV6-1
size: .
DNA: TGTGCCAGCAGTGAAGCGACAGGGCATTTGTACCAAGAGACCCAGTACTTC
CDR3: CASSEATGHLYQETQYF